Below, 14 T cell receptor beta chains from the same sample are listed, as sequenced in a study of spatial heterogeneity in lung cancer. Broader study findings: In tumors, expanded intratumoral alpha and beta TCR counts tracked mutation counts.

For these receptors, no antigen is known. Time point denoted: sample taken at primary tumor resection. TCRdb redid the calling of the 5' RACE reads with MiXCR, one entry per CDR3 protein. The profile shows a few thousand distinct CDR3 sequences, roughly 9% of them singletons. The specimen comprised lung tumor tissue, sampled at surgery. The receptor set was obtained from a male donor with early-stage non-small cell lung cancer.

V gene TRBV6-2 or TRBV6-3 combines with J gene TRBJ2-1; 11 bases match TRBD1. This CDR3 is 16 amino acids long. Germline V gives CDR1 MNHEY, CDR2 SVGEGT. With V trimmed by 7 bases and J by 4 bases, 9 bases remained unmatched. The CDR3 DNA reads as TGTGCCAGCACCCACACGAGGGACAGGGGGTACAATGAGCAGTTCTTC. Its translation: CASTHTRDRGYNEQFF.

This clonotype was observed a few times. CDR3 in DNA: TGCGCCAGCAGTCGAGGGCAGGGATTCAATGAGCAGTTCTTC. This sequence encodes CASSRGQGFNEQFF. The chain recombines TRBV10-1 with TRBJ2-1; D possibly matches TRBD1 or TRBD2 (5 bases each). Germline loops: CDR1 WNHNN, CDR2 SYGVQD (reference sequence). CDR3 length equals 14 residues. V dropped 5 bases and J dropped 6 bases, with 14 bases sitting between them.

In regard to this clonotype: A much larger clone lies one base from this, so it may be a read error. This chain joins TRBV11-3 and TRBJ2-2; 10 nucleotides agree with TRBD1. J was trimmed by 6 bases and V by 8 bases; bases with no gene match: 9. This CDR3 spans 15 amino acids. Germline CDR1 SGHNT, CDR2 YENEEA. As DNA, the CDR3 is TGTGCCAGCGGCTCGAGACAGGGGGCAGCCGGGGAGCTGTTTTTT. It encodes CASGSRQGAAGELFF. Complete variable domain (other parts from reference TRBV11-3 and TRBJ2-2): EAGVVQSPRYKIIEKKQPVAFWCNPISGHNTLYWYLQNLGQGPELLIRYENEEAVDDSQLPKDRFSAERLKGVDSTLKIQPAELGDSAVYLCASGSRQGAAGELFFGEGSRLTVL.

Ten or more counts support this clonotype. CDR3 nucleotide sequence: TGTGCCAGCAGGTTGGGACAGGGAGGAGCCGAGCAGTACTTC. It codes for CASRLGQGGAEQYF. The rearrangement uses TRBV27 and TRBJ2-7; TRBD1 matches at 9 bases. The trim removed 6 bases at V and 6 bases at J, leaving 9 bases unmatched. The CDR3 extends over 14 amino acids. Per the germline V gene, CDR1 is MNHEY and CDR2 is SMNVEV (reference sequence).

This clonotype is medium-sized (0.01 to 0.1%) in the sample. Here the CDR3 reads CASSLSGAGKQYF. As DNA, the CDR3 is TGTGCCAGCAGTTTATCAGGTGCTGGCAAGCAGTACTTC. J is TRBJ2-7 and V is TRBV27; the D is unclear. Trimming stripped 0 bases from V and 8 bases from J, with 11 bases between. The CDR3 contains 13 residues. Germline values: CDR1 MNHEY, CDR2 SMNVEV (reference sequence).

This clonotype is medium-sized by share. This rearrangement joins TRBV30 to TRBJ2-3; maybe TRBD1 (6 bases). Trimming shortened V by 2 bases and J by 0 bases, and 9 bases separated the two germline ends. Germline V gene data show CDR1 as GTSNPN and CDR2 as SVGIG (reference sequence). The CDR3 runs to 14 residues. The CDR3 DNA follows: TGTGCCTGGAGTTACAGGGTTAGCACAGATACGCAGTATTTT. It encodes CAWSYRVSTDTQYF.

This clonotype is large (0.1 to 1%). The chain combines TRBV11-1 with TRBJ2-7; no definite D call. Trimming removed 1 base from V and 2 bases from J, with 9 bases in between. Germline V gene lookup returns CDR1 SGHAT and CDR2 FQDESV (reference sequence). This CDR3 spans 14 amino acids. This chain's CDR3 is CASSLGVLTYEQYF. CDR3 DNA sequence: TGTGCCAGCAGCTTAGGGGTCCTCACCTACGAGCAGTACTTC.

Sample share makes this clonotype medium-sized. This sequence joins TRBV29-1 and TRBJ1-2; the match to TRBD1 covers 7 bases. Trimming removed 6 bases from V and 4 bases from J; junction bases left unmatched: 17. CDR3 length: 16 amino acids. Germline CDR1 is SQVTM and CDR2 is ANQGSEA. CDR3 nucleotide sequence: TGCAGCGTCTACGGGACAGCAAACAGGGTCGCCTATGGCTACACCTTC. Translated: CSVYGTANRVAYGYTF. The complete variable domain, with remaining parts taken from reference TRBV29-1 and TRBJ1-2, reads SAVISQKPSRDICQRGTSLTIQCQVDSQVTMMFWYRQQPGQSLTLIATANQGSEATYESGFVIDKFPISRPNLTFSTLTVSNMSPEDSSIYLCSVYGTANRVAYGYTFGSGTRLTVV.

Ten or more counts support this clonotype. The chain couples TRBV28 to TRBJ2-5; 8 nucleotides line up with TRBD1. The V gene end was trimmed by 5 bases and the J gene end by 1 base; junction bases not matched to a gene: 12. The V gene's germline CDR1 is MDHEN and CDR2 SYDVKM. There are 17 residues in the CDR3. CDR3: CASSPRTGTAPQETQYF. The CDR3 DNA reads TGTGCCAGCAGTCCCCGGACAGGGACGGCCCCCCAAGAGACCCAGTACTTC.

The chain has TRBV7-9 and TRBJ2-2; a possible D gene is TRBD2 (6 bases). Looked up from germline, CDR1 is SEHNR and CDR2 is FQNEAQ (reference sequence). CDR3 length equals 14 residues. CDR3 bases: TGTGCGAGCTGGGGGGATACGAACACCGGGGAGCTGTTTTTT. The encoded protein is CASWGDTNTGELFF.

The V gene is TRBV9, the J gene TRBJ2-7; D possibly uses TRBD1 or TRBD2 (5 bases each). Germline V gene lookup returns CDR1 SGDLS and CDR2 YYNGEE. CDR3 length equals 11 residues. Trimming stripped 7 bases from V and 3 bases from J, with 8 bases between. The CDR3 is CASGGNYEQYF. CDR3 bases: TGTGCCAGCGGGGGAAACTACGAGCAGTACTTC.

This clonotype showed up many times. The chain combines TRBV29-1 with TRBJ2-7; 10 nucleotides align to TRBD1. This CDR3 comprises 12 residues. V was clipped by 7 bases and J by 4 bases; unmatched bases: 4. CDR1 is SQVTM, CDR2 ANQGSEA, per germline. The CDR3 loop reads CSAGTGAYEQYF. As DNA, the CDR3 is TGCAGCGCCGGGACAGGGGCTTACGAGCAGTACTTC.

This clonotype was observed at least ten times. The chain recombines TRBV7-6 with TRBJ2-2; 8 bases align to TRBD2. Trimming took 4 bases from V and 1 from J; bases not matched to a gene: 11. Per germline, CDR1 SGHVS and CDR2 FNYEAQ. The CDR3 is 18 amino acids. The CDR3 is CASSSFGRAYLNTGELFF. CDR3 nucleotide sequence: TGTGCCAGCAGCTCCTTCGGGAGGGCCTATCTGAACACCGGGGAGCTGTTTTTT.

This clonotype was recorded at least ten times. V and J are TRBV5-1 and TRBJ2-3; D is unclear. V shed 6 bases and J shed 1 base, with 9 bases lying between them. CDR1 and CDR2 from the germline V gene are SGHRS and YFSETQ. The CDR3 contains 13 residues. The CDR3 nucleotides are TGCGCCAGCAAGGCAGACGGCACAGATACGCAGTATTTT. Protein sequence: CASKADGTDTQYF.